Listed below are T cell receptor beta chains from one sample, sequenced in a study of blood T cell repertoires in COVID-19. Profiling relied on immunoSEQ multiplex PCR, and the TCRdb table lists in-frame clones only, not all of them. Of about 270,000 clones listed, around 85% are singletons. What was sequenced was peripheral blood. Receptor source: a woman aged 45-65 years with active or convalescent COVID-19. CDR3s include the opening cysteine and the closing phenylalanine or tryptophan. A D gene is named only where the DNA matches it firmly. Clone size appears in some rows only: once, few, many, or a class for an expanded clone.

TRBD2	-	TRBJ2-3	TRBV9	CASSVDGLAGDVFADTQYF	TGTGCCAGCAGCGTAGACGGACTAGCGGGAGATGTGTTTGCAGATACGCAGTATTTT
-	-	TRBJ1-5	TRBV6-4	CASGGRAELQYIQPQHF	TGTGCCAGCGGAGGACGGGCGGAACTCCAATATATTCAGCCCCAGCATTTT
TRBD1	-	TRBJ2-7	TRBV5-4	CASSLAKGALYEQYF	TGTGCCAGCAGCTTGGCGAAGGGGGCGCTTTACGAGCAGTACTTC
TRBD1	-	TRBJ2-5	TRBV9	CASIDRGRETQYF	TGTGCCAGCATCGACAGGGGGAGGGAGACCCAGTACTTC
TRBD1	-	TRBJ1-2	TRBV6-1	CASSEGTASYGYTF	TGTGCCAGCAGTGAGGGGACAGCTTCCTATGGCTACACCTTC
-	-	TRBJ1-2	TRBV28	CASSFLTGPVTYGYTF	TGTGCCAGCAGTTTTCTCACAGGGCCAGTCACCTATGGCTACACCTTC
TRBD1	-	TRBJ1-2	TRBV4-1	CASSQMGQALGYTF	TGCGCCAGCAGCCAGATGGGACAGGCATTGGGCTACACCTTC
-	-	TRBJ2-2	TRBV2	CASSDQGNTGELFF	TGTGCCAGCAGTGACCAGGGTAACACCGGGGAGCTGTTTTTT
-	-	TRBJ1-1	TRBV27	CASSFGVQGYEAFF	TGTGCCAGCAGTTTTGGGGTCCAGGGCTATGAAGCTTTCTTT
-	-	TRBJ1-2	TRBV28	CASSLGGRGYGYTF	TGTGCCAGCAGTTTGGGGGGGCGAGGCTATGGCTACACCTTC
TRBD1	-	TRBJ2-1	TRBV19	CASTTRTGRNEQFF	TGTGCCAGTACCACACGGACAGGGCGCAATGAGCAGTTCTTC
TRBD1	-	TRBJ2-5	TRBV7-2	CASSLVKGAETQYF	TGTGCCAGCAGCTTAGTAAAGGGGGCGGAGACCCAGTACTTC
-	-	TRBJ1-6	TRBV6-1	CASSEVRQESSYNSPLHF	TGTGCCAGCAGTGAAGTGCGACAGGAGAGCTCCTATAATTCACCCCTCCACTTT
TRBD1	-	TRBJ1-1	TRBV10-3	CAIKGQGALGNTEAFF	TGTGCCATCAAAGGACAGGGGGCGTTGGGGAACACTGAAGCTTTCTTT
-	-	TRBJ1-3	TRBV28	CASSLLFRSGNTIYF	TGTGCCAGCAGTTTATTGTTCAGGTCTGGAAACACCATATATTTT
TRBD2	-	TRBJ2-1	TRBV9	CASSQTSGGYNEQFF	TGTGCCAGCAGCCAAACTAGCGGGGGCTACAATGAGCAGTTCTTC
-	-	TRBJ1-2	TRBV28	CASSLVGHDGYTF	TGTGCCAGCAGTTTAGTTGGGCATGATGGCTACACCTTC
-	-	TRBJ2-3	TRBV18	CASATSRGTQYF	TGTGCCAGCGCGACTAGCAGGGGTACGCAGTATTTT
TRBD2	-	TRBJ2-7	TRBV27	CASSQRTSPHYEQYF	TGTGCCAGCAGTCAACGGACTAGCCCCCACTACGAGCAGTACTTC
TRBD1	many	TRBJ2-7	TRBV19	CASSSGTGGRGEQYF	TGTGCCAGTAGTAGCGGGACAGGGGGCCGGGGAGAGCAGTACTTC
TRBD2	-	TRBJ2-7	TRBV5-5	CASTPGLGRTYEQYF	TGTGCCAGCACCCCGGGACTAGGTCGCACCTACGAGCAGTACTTC
TRBD1	few	TRBJ1-2	TRBV5-1	CASSSQPGQGAGSGYTF	TGCGCCAGCAGCTCCCAACCGGGACAGGGGGCAGGGAGCGGCTACACCTTC
-	-	TRBJ2-7	TRBV7-9	CASSLAVGGSYEQYF	TGTGCCAGCAGCTTAGCAGTCGGAGGTTCCTACGAGCAGTACTTC
TRBD1	-	TRBJ1-2	TRBV30	CAWSVRTGGYNYGYTF	TGTGCCTGGAGTGTCAGAACAGGGGGTTATAACTATGGCTACACCTTC
TRBD1	-	TRBJ1-2	TRBV10-3	CAISEGRGNYGYTF	TGTGCCATCAGTGAGGGCAGGGGGAACTATGGCTACACCTTC
TRBD2	-	TRBJ2-5	TRBV5-8	CASRPFRGSGRLETQYF	TGTGCCAGCAGGCCCTTTCGGGGCAGCGGGAGATTGGAGACCCAGTACTTC
TRBD1	-	TRBJ1-1	TRBV5-1	CASSFGQGLMNTEAFF	TGCGCCAGCAGCTTTGGACAGGGTCTAATGAACACTGAAGCTTTCTTT
-	once	TRBJ2-3	TRBV4-2	CASSPDPSHSTDTQYF	TGTGCCAGCAGCCCCGATCCGAGCCATAGCACAGATACGCAGTATTTT
TRBD1	once	TRBJ2-7	TRBV19	CASRGTGPFYEQYF	TGTGCCAGTAGAGGGACAGGGCCCTTCTACGAGCAGTACTTC
TRBD1	few	TRBJ2-7	TRBV7-8	CASRSRQGISYEQYF	TGTGCCAGCAGATCCAGACAGGGAATATCCTACGAGCAGTACTTC
-	-	TRBJ1-3	TRBV7-2	CASSLEATGWRGNTIYF	TGTGCCAGCAGCTTAGAGGCAACAGGGTGGAGAGGAAACACCATATATTTT
-	-	TRBJ2-5	TRBV2	CASGSLSGGTQYF	TGTGCCAGCGGAAGCCTCTCCGGGGGGACCCAGTACTTC
TRBD2	few	TRBJ2-7	TRBV20-1	CSASSRTSGRGTYEQYF	TGCAGTGCTAGTTCCCGGACTAGCGGGCGAGGGACCTACGAGCAGTACTTC
-	-	TRBJ1-5	TRBV2	CASRLQGTGNQPQHF	TGTGCCAGCAGGCTCCAGGGTACGGGCAATCAGCCCCAGCATTTT
-	-	TRBJ2-1	TRBV12-5	CASGFSLLSSYNEQFF	TGTGCTAGTGGTTTCTCGCTCCTGAGCTCCTACAATGAGCAGTTCTTC
-	-	TRBJ2-7	TRBV27	CASGQFYYEQYF	TGTGCCAGCGGGCAGTTCTACTACGAGCAGTACTTC
-	many	TRBJ2-3	TRBV5-6	CASSLRAGDTQYF	TGTGCCAGCAGCTTGCGCGCGGGGGATACGCAGTATTTT
-	-	TRBJ2-5	TRBV2	CASSIRPGVVETQYF	TGTGCCAGCAGCATCCGGCCGGGAGTCGTGGAGACCCAGTACTTC
-	-	TRBJ2-2	TRBV24-1	CATSDPYPTGSTGELFF	TGTGCCACCAGTGATCCCTACCCCACAGGGTCCACCGGGGAGCTGTTTTTT
TRBD1	once	TRBJ2-5	TRBV5-1	CASSFLGTAQETQYF	TGCGCCAGCAGCTTCCTGGGGACAGCCCAAGAGACCCAGTACTTC
-	-	TRBJ2-6	TRBV5-1	CASSKEVGGSGANVLTF	TGCGCCAGCTCAAAGGAGGTGGGGGGCTCTGGGGCCAACGTCCTGACTTTC
-	-	TRBJ2-3	TRBV9	CASSPWGGDTQYF	TGTGCCAGCAGCCCCTGGGGCGGAGATACGCAGTATTTT
TRBD1	-	TRBJ1-3	TRBV15	CATSRPDRVSGNTIYF	TGTGCCACCAGCAGACCCGACAGGGTGTCCGGAAACACCATATATTTT